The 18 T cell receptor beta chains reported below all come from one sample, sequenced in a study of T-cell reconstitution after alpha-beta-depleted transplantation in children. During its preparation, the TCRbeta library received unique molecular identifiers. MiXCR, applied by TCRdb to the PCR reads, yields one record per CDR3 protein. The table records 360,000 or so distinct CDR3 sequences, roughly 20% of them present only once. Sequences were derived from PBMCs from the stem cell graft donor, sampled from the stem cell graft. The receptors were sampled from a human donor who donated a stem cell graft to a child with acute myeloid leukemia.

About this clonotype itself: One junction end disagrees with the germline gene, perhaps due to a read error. This chain's CDR3 is CTSSLPALLLAGGSNEQFF. The CDR3 DNA reads as TGTACCAGCAGTTTACCCGCACTACTACTAGCGGGAGGCTCCAATGAGCAGTTCTTC. The chain is built from TRBV12-3 or TRBV12-4 and TRBJ2-1; TRBD2 matches at 12 bases. The CDR3 is 19 residues long.

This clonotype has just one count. This chain's CDR3 is CASSFRGPNNEQFF. The CDR3 DNA is TGCGCCAGCAGCTTCAGGGGACCTAACAATGAGCAGTTCTTC. The V call is TRBV5-1, the J call TRBJ2-1, with a tentative D call TRBD1 (6 bases). CDR3 size: 14 residues. In germline, CDR1 is SGHRS, CDR2 YFSETQ. Trimming pared 2 bases from V and 5 bases from J, leaving 11 bases between.

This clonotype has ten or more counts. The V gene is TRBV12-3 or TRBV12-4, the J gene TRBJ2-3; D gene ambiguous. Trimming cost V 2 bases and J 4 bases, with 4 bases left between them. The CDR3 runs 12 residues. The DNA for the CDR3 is TGTGCCAGCAGTTTAATATCAGATACGCAGTATTTT. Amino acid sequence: CASSLISDTQYF.

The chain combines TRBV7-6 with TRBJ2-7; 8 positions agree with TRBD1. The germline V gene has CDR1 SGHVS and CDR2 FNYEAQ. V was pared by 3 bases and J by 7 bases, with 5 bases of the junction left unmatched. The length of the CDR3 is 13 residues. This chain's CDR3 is CASSLSDRAEQYF. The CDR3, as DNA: TGTGCCAGCAGCTTGTCGGACAGGGCTGAGCAGTACTTC.

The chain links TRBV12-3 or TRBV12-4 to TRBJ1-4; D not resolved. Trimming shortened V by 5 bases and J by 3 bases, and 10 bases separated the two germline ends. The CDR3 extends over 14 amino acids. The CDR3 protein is CASSPTEANEKLFF. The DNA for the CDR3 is TGTGCCAGCAGTCCAACAGAGGCTAATGAAAAACTGTTTTTT.

CDR3 in DNA: TGTGCCAGCAGCGAACTAGCGGGAGAGTTTTGGCAGTACTTC. Protein: CASSELAGEFWQYF. The chain combines TRBV7-9 with TRBJ2-7; TRBD2 aligns across 11 bases. CDR1 is SEHNR and CDR2 is FQNEAQ in the germline V gene (reference sequence). V lost 5 bases to trimming and J lost 9 bases; unmatched junction nucleotides: 9. The CDR3 is 14 residues long.

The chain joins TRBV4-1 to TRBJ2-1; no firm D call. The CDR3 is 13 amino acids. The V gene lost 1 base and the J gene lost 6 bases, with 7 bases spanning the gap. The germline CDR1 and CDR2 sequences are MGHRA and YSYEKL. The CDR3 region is CASSQVVSNEQFF. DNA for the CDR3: TGCGCCAGCAGCCAAGTAGTCTCCAATGAGCAGTTCTTC.

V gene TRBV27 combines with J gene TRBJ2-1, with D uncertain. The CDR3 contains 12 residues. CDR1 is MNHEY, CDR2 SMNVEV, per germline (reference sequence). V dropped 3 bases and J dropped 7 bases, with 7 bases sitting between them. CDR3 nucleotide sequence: TGTGCCAGCAGTTTCAAGGAAAATGAGCAGTTCTTC. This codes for CASSFKENEQFF.

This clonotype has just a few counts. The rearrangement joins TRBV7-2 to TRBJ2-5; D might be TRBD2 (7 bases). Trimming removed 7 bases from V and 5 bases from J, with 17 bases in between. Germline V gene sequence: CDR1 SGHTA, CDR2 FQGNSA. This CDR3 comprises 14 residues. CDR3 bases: TGTGCCAGCACAAGAGGGGGGGGGGAGGAGACCCAGTACTTC. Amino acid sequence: CASTRGGGEETQYF.

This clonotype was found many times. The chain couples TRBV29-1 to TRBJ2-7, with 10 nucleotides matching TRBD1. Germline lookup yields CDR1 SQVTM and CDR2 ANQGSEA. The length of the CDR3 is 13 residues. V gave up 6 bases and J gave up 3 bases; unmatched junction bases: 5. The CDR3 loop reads CSVGTGADYEQYF. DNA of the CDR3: TGCAGCGTCGGGACAGGGGCCGACTACGAGCAGTACTTC.

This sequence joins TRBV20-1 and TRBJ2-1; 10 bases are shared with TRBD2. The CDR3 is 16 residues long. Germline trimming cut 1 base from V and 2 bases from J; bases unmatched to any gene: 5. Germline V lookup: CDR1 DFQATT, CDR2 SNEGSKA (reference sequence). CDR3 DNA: TGCAGTGCTAGAGGCCTAGCGGGAGTGACCTACAATGAGCAGTTCTTC. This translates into CSARGLAGVTYNEQFF.

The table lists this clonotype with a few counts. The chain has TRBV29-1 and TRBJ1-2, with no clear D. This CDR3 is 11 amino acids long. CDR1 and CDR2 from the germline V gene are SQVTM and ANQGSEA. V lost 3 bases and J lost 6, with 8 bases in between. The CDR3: CSVDLLNGYTF. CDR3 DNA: TGCAGCGTTGACCTACTTAATGGCTACACCTTC.

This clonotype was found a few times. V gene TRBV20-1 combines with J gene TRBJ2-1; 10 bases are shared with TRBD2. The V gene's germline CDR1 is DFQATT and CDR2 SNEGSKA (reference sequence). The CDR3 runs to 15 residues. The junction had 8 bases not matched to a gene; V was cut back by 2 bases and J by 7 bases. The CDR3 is CSARNLAGVRNEQFF. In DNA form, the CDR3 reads TGCAGTGCTAGAAACCTAGCGGGAGTGAGGAATGAGCAGTTCTTC.

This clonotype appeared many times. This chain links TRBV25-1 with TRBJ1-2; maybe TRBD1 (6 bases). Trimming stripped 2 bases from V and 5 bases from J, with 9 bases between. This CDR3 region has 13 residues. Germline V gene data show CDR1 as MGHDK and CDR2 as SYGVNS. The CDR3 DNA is TGTGCCAGCAGTGAAGTCAGGGGTTATGGCTACACCTTC. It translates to CASSEVRGYGYTF.

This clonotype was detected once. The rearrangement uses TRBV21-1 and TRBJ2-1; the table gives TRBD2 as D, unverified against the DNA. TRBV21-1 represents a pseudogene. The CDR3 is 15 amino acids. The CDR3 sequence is CASRIDGPTYNEQFF. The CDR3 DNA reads TGTGCCAGCAGGATTGACGGGCCGACCTACAATGAGCAGTTCTTC.

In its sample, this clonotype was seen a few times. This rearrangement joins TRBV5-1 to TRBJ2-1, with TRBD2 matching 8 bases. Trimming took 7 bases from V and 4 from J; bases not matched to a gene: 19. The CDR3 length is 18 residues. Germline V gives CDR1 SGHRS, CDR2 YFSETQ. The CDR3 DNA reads TGCGCCAGCGGGTTCACAACGGGAGGGCCCGGCGGGTACAATGAGCAGTTCTTC. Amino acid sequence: CASGFTTGGPGGYNEQFF.

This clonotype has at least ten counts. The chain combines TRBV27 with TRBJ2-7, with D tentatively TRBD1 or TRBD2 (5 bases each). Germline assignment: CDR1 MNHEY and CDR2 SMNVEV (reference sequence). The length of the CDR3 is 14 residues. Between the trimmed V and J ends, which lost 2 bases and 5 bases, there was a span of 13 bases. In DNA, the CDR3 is TGTGCCAGCAGTTTAAATCCTGGGACGCACGAGCAGTACTTC. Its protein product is CASSLNPGTHEQYF.

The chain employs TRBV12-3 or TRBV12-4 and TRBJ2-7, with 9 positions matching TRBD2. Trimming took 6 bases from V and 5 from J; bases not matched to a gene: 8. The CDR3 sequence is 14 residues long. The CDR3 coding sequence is TGTGCCAGCAGAAAGAATAGCGGGAGCCACGAGCAGTACTTC. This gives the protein CASRKNSGSHEQYF.